A selection of T cell receptor beta chains follows, all from one sample in a study of cytomegalovirus exposure and HLA in healthy donors. Method: immunoSEQ multiplex PCR; TCRdb's copy keeps in-frame clones and lacks some. The sample has around 130,000 clones, about 73% seen once. The sequencing sample was made of PBMCs. Source of these receptors: a human donor in good health. Each CDR3 is given with its conserved first and last residue. The D gene is left open where the match is weak. A clone size is listed for some rows: how often the clone was seen (once, few, many), or a class if it is expanded.

cdr3_aa cdr3_nt clone_size v_call d_call j_call
CASSQDWSAGYGYTF TGCGCCAGCAGCCAAGACTGGTCGGCAGGGTATGGCTACACCTTC few TRBV4-3 - TRBJ1-2
CASSSLGGRWADTIYF TGTGCCAGCAGTAGCCTCGGGGGAAGGTGGGCGGACACCATATATTTT - TRBV28 - TRBJ1-3
CASSVGGTVYGYTF TGTGCCAGCAGCGTAGGCGGGACGGTCTATGGCTACACCTTC - TRBV9 - TRBJ1-2
CASSSQVLGKDTQYF TGTGCCAGCAGCTCCCAGGTCCTTGGTAAAGATACGCAGTATTTT - TRBV9 - TRBJ2-3
CASSYEAGAYNEQFF TGTGCCAGCAGCTACGAGGCGGGGGCCTACAATGAGCAGTTCTTC few TRBV11-2 TRBD2 TRBJ2-1
CASSGGVNQPQHF TGTGCCAGCAGTGGGGGCGTCAATCAGCCCCAGCATTTT - TRBV25-1 - TRBJ1-5
CASSLGQGTYGYTF TGTGCCAGCAGCTTGGGACAGGGGACGTATGGCTACACCTTC - TRBV5-6 TRBD1 TRBJ1-2
CSSSFRGLLLWEETQYF TGTTCCAGCAGCTTCAGGGGCCTCCTACTTTGGGAAGAGACCCAGTACTTC - TRBV7-9 - TRBJ2-5
CASSLVRASSSGYTF TGTGCCAGCAGCTTAGTGAGGGCGAGTTCTTCTGGCTACACCTTC - TRBV7-2 - TRBJ1-2
CASSSAGVDYEQYF TGTGCCAGCAGCTCCGCCGGGGTGGACTACGAGCAGTACTTC - TRBV21-1 - TRBJ2-7
CASSLYNTGELFF TGTGCCAGCAGCTTGTATAACACCGGGGAGCTGTTTTTT - TRBV5-5 - TRBJ2-2
CASSFGLAITGELFF TGTGCCAGCAGCTTTGGGCTAGCAATCACCGGGGAGCTGTTTTTT - TRBV5-6 - TRBJ2-2
CASSLFNRRGRYEQYF TGTGCCAGCAGCTTGTTTAATCGGAGGGGACGGTACGAGCAGTACTTC - TRBV5-4 - TRBJ2-7
CASSRRDRELKEQYF TGTGCCAGCAGCCGACGGGACAGGGAGTTAAAAGAGCAGTACTTC - TRBV12-1 - TRBJ2-7
CASSLVGQNTEAFF TGTGCCAGCAGCTTGGTGGGACAAAACACTGAAGCTTTCTTT few TRBV5-4 - TRBJ1-1
CASSLVGQGNTGELFF TGTGCCAGCAGCCTAGTGGGACAGGGGAACACCGGGGAGCTGTTTTTT - TRBV11-3 TRBD1 TRBJ2-2
CANSRGSGQGAYGYTF TGTGCCAACTCTAGAGGATCGGGACAGGGGGCTTATGGCTACACCTTC - TRBV10-3 TRBD1 TRBJ1-2
CASSTGTGTYEQYF TGTGCCAGCAGCACCGGGACAGGGACCTACGAGCAGTACTTC few TRBV7-9 TRBD1 TRBJ2-7